The rows below give T cell receptor beta chains drawn from one sample of a study of blood T cell repertoires in COVID-19. Method: immunoSEQ multiplex PCR; TCRdb's copy keeps in-frame clones and lacks some. This table holds roughly 230,000 clones, around 90% found once. Sequencing input: peripheral blood. Receptors originate from a human donor in a cohort sampled during active COVID-19. The CDR3 runs from the conserved cysteine through the conserved F or W. D genes are given only for firm matches. Some rows mark clone size as missing; the rest say once, few, many or name a class of expanded clone.

clone_size d_call j_call v_call cdr3_aa cdr3_nt
NA TRBD1 TRBJ1-2 TRBV5-1 CASNYPDRSTSDGYTF TGCGCCAGCAACTACCCGGACAGGTCCACCTCGGATGGCTACACCTTC
NA TRBD1 TRBJ1-2 TRBV15 CATSFRTGFSYGYTF TGTGCCACCAGCTTCCGGACAGGGTTTAGCTATGGCTACACCTTC
once NA TRBJ2-5 TRBV9 CASSPSSARETQYF TGTGCCAGCAGCCCCTCTAGCGCCCGGGAGACCCAGTACTTC
NA TRBD2 TRBJ2-7 TRBV7-3 CASSQAGGGEQYF TGTGCCAGCAGCCAAGCGGGAGGAGGCGAGCAGTACTTC
NA TRBD1 TRBJ1-4 TRBV3-1/TRBV3-2 CASSPGGQGEANEKLFF TGTGCCAGCAGCCCGGGGGGACAGGGTGAAGCTAATGAAAAACTGTTTTTT
NA NA TRBJ2-1 TRBV7-9 CASSLGLFSYNEQFF TGTGCCAGCAGCTTAGGTCTTTTCTCCTACAATGAGCAGTTCTTC
NA NA TRBJ2-7 TRBV7-2 CASSSPTGGPSGSYF TGTGCCAGCAGCTCACCTACCGGCGGGCCAAGCGGCTCGTACTTC
NA TRBD1 TRBJ1-1 TRBV4-1 CASSQDGEDRGSTEAFF TGCGCCAGCAGCCAAGATGGAGAGGACAGGGGGAGTACTGAAGCTTTCTTT
NA NA TRBJ1-6 TRBV28 CASSPPHRNSPLHF TGTGCCAGCAGCCCCCCACACCGTAATTCACCCCTCCACTTT
NA TRBD2 TRBJ2-3 TRBV11-3 CASSFRLAGGSTDTQYF TGTGCCAGCAGTTTTCGACTAGCGGGGGGGAGCACAGATACGCAGTATTTT
once NA TRBJ1-1 TRBV6-2/TRBV6-3 CASSPGHSEAFF TGTGCCAGCAGTCCCGGACACTCTGAAGCTTTCTTT
NA NA TRBJ2-7 TRBV14 CASSPTPWADSYEQYF TGTGCCAGCAGCCCGACGCCCTGGGCTGACTCCTACGAGCAGTACTTC
once NA TRBJ2-3 TRBV10-3 CAISESQGYRTDTQYF TGTGCCATCAGTGAATCACAGGGATATAGGACAGATACGCAGTATTTT
NA NA TRBJ2-7 TRBV19 CASSLEGGPGQFYEQYF TGTGCCAGTAGCCTCGAGGGAGGACCGGGACAGTTCTACGAGCAGTACTTC
NA TRBD1 TRBJ2-7 TRBV27 CASSLGQGLYEQYF TGTGCCAGCAGTCTCGGACAGGGCCTATACGAGCAGTACTTC
NA TRBD1 TRBJ1-1 TRBV6-5 CASSRQGLEAFF TGTGCCAGCAGTAGACAGGGGTTGGAAGCTTTCTTT
NA NA TRBJ2-7 TRBV4-1 CASSQEVTRRTRAYEQYF TGCGCCAGCAGCCAAGAGGTAACTCGGAGGACGCGAGCCTACGAGCAGTACTTC
NA NA TRBJ2-7 TRBV12-3/TRBV12-4 CASSRSTRGEQYF TGTGCCAGCAGTCGATCAACCAGGGGCGAGCAGTACTTC
few TRBD2 TRBJ2-5 TRBV5-1 CASSPWSSGSETQYF TGCGCCAGCAGTCCCTGGTCTAGCGGGAGTGAGACCCAGTACTTC
NA NA TRBJ1-4 TRBV30 CAWTSRGGRGIHEKLFF TGTGCCTGGACCTCACGGGGGGGGCGCGGGATTCATGAAAAACTGTTTTTT
NA TRBD2 TRBJ2-1 TRBV18 CASSPYRQREGWNEQFF TGTGCCAGCTCACCGTATCGTCAGCGGGAGGGGTGGAATGAGCAGTTCTTC
NA NA TRBJ1-1 TRBV30 CAWSVSGMNTEAFF TGTGCCTGGAGTGTTTCAGGGATGAACACTGAAGCTTTCTTT
NA NA TRBJ1-4 TRBV15 CATSRGLGDEKLFF TGTGCCACCAGCAGAGGACTGGGTGATGAAAAACTGTTTTTT
NA TRBD1 TRBJ2-7 TRBV7-2 CASSFTGQGTYEQYF TGTGCCAGCAGCTTTACCGGACAGGGAACCTACGAGCAGTACTTC
NA NA TRBJ1-5 TRBV6-6 CASSWGEGNQPQHF TGTGCCAGCAGTTGGGGGGAGGGAAATCAGCCCCAGCATTTT
NA TRBD2 TRBJ2-3 TRBV9 CASSATPSGSSPDTQYF TGTGCCAGCAGCGCGACTCCTAGCGGGAGCTCGCCAGATACGCAGTATTTT
once NA TRBJ2-7 TRBV4-3 CASSQGEAWEQYF TGCGCCAGCAGCCAAGGAGAGGCTTGGGAGCAGTACTTC
NA NA TRBJ1-2 TRBV5-4 CASSLNTNYGYTF TGTGCCAGCAGCTTGAATACTAACTATGGCTACACCTTC
NA NA TRBJ2-7 TRBV5-1 CASSLDGTSYEQYF TGCGCCAGCAGCTTGGACGGGACATCCTACGAGCAGTACTTC
NA NA TRBJ1-3 TRBV9 CASSVDEGAGNTIYF TGTGCCAGCAGCGTAGATGAGGGTGCTGGAAACACCATATATTTT
NA NA TRBJ1-4 TRBV18 CASSANLDFSNEKLFF TGTGCCAGCTCAGCGAACTTGGACTTCTCAAATGAAAAACTGTTTTTT
NA TRBD2 TRBJ2-7 TRBV7-2 CASSPLLAGGTYEQYF TGTGCCAGCAGCCCATTGCTAGCGGGAGGGACCTACGAGCAGTACTTC
NA NA TRBJ1-1 TRBV7-6 CASSSWRAPEAFF TGTGCCAGCAGCTCATGGAGGGCCCCTGAAGCTTTCTTT
NA TRBD1 TRBJ2-3 TRBV3-1/TRBV3-2 CASSPRTGLPDTQYF TGTGCCAGCAGCCCCCGGACAGGGTTGCCAGATACGCAGTATTTT
NA TRBD2 TRBJ2-5 TRBV19 CASSIGYLVSGSGETQYF TGTGCCAGTAGTATAGGTTACCTGGTTAGCGGGAGTGGAGAGACCCAGTACTTC
NA NA TRBJ2-3 TRBV7-3 CASSYTVTSTDTQYF TGTGCCAGCAGTTACACAGTAACTAGCACAGATACGCAGTATTTT
once NA TRBJ2-7 TRBV11-2 CASSPDSSYEQYF TGTGCCAGCAGCCCGGACAGCTCCTACGAGCAGTACTTC
once TRBD1 TRBJ1-1 TRBV30 CAWHPGTVNTEAFF TGTGCCTGGCACCCCGGGACAGTGAACACTGAAGCTTTCTTT
NA NA TRBJ2-7 TRBV7-9 CASSSGGRREQYF TGTGCCAGCAGCTCCGGAGGCAGGCGCGAGCAGTACTTC
NA TRBD1 TRBJ2-7 TRBV7-3 CASSLAGTGNGEQYF TGTGCCAGCAGCTTAGCCGGGACAGGGAACGGCGAGCAGTACTTC
NA NA TRBJ1-2 TRBV19 CASSIILGGDYGYTF TGTGCCAGTAGTATAATACTGGGGGGTGACTATGGCTACACCTTC
NA NA TRBJ2-5 TRBV29-1 CSVELTEETQYF TGCAGCGTTGAGCTGACAGAAGAGACCCAGTACTTC
NA NA TRBJ2-7 TRBV9 CARPSGEASYEQYF TGTGCCCGGCCCAGTGGGGAGGCCTCCTACGAGCAGTACTTC
once NA TRBJ1-5 TRBV7-6 CASSPLPRGGGQPQHF TGTGCCAGCAGCCCACTACCCAGGGGTGGGGGTCAGCCCCAGCATTTT
NA NA TRBJ2-7 TRBV13 CASSREGDEQYF TGTGCCAGCAGCAGGGAGGGGGACGAGCAGTACTTC
NA NA TRBJ2-1 TRBV6-5 CASSYSRGGGRNEQFF TGTGCCAGCAGTTACTCGAGAGGGGGGGGGCGCAATGAGCAGTTCTTC
once TRBD1 TRBJ2-7 TRBV7-2 CASSYAWDRAYEQYF TGTGCCAGCAGCTACGCGTGGGACAGAGCCTACGAGCAGTACTTC
NA NA TRBJ2-5 TRBV28 CASSWTGETQYF TGTGCCAGCAGTTGGACTGGCGAGACCCAGTACTTC
NA NA TRBJ1-2 TRBV12-3/TRBV12-4 CASSLATNGYTF TGTGCCAGCAGTTTAGCCACAAATGGCTACACCTTC
NA TRBD2 TRBJ2-1 TRBV7-6 CASSSYVPGLAGGWNEQFF TGTGCCAGCAGCTCCTATGTCCCGGGACTAGCGGGAGGGTGGAATGAGCAGTTCTTC
NA TRBD1 TRBJ1-1 TRBV10-3 CAIRLRTGVNTEAFF TGTGCCATCAGGCTTAGGACAGGGGTGAACACTGAAGCTTTCTTT
NA NA TRBJ2-6 TRBV2 CASRGPGPGANVLTF TGTGCCAGCAGGGGCCCAGGGCCAGGGGCCAACGTCCTGACTTTC
once NA TRBJ1-1 TRBV6-6 CASSNSGVYTEAFF TGTGCCAGCTCCAACTCGGGGGTCTACACTGAAGCTTTCTTT
NA NA TRBJ2-5 TRBV11-3 CASSLGAGDKETQYF TGTGCCAGCAGCTTAGGCGCGGGGGACAAAGAGACCCAGTACTTC
NA NA TRBJ2-3 TRBV28 CASSSFGGSGKTDTQYF TGTGCCAGCAGTTCCTTTGGGGGTAGCGGAAAAACAGATACGCAGTATTTT
NA NA TRBJ2-7 TRBV7-2 CASSLGGQSSYEQYF TGTGCCAGCAGCTTAGGGGGCCAGAGCTCCTACGAGCAGTACTTC
NA TRBD1 TRBJ2-7 TRBV28 CASRPLPGQGAGEQYF TGTGCCAGCAGGCCCTTGCCGGGACAGGGGGCGGGTGAGCAGTACTTC
few NA TRBJ1-5 TRBV12-3/TRBV12-4 CASSFGQPQHF TGTGCCAGCAGTTTCGGGCAGCCCCAGCATTTT